A selection of T cell receptor beta chains follows, all from one sample in a study of T cell responses to AZD1222 COVID-19 vaccine. Here immunoSEQ multiplex PCR was the method, and the copy in TCRdb shows in-frame clones only, minus some. The sample consists of roughly 100,000 clones, about nine tenths of them appearing once. This sample comprised peripheral blood, obtained on day 0 of AZD1222 vaccination. The receptors shown here come from an adult in good health. Each CDR3 is given with its conserved first and last residue. D genes are given only for firm matches. Clone size is shown for a subset of rows, as once, few, many or a class of expanded clone.

>16|.|.|TRBJ1-1|TRBV29-1
TGCAGCACCCTGGACTGGCAGCGGGGGGCGAACACTGAAGCTTTCTTT
CSTLDWQRGANTEAFF
>16|.|.|TRBJ2-2|TRBV5-1
TGCGCCAGCAGCTTGGAGGGCCGCGCGAACACCGGGGAGCTGTTTTTT
CASSLEGRANTGELFF
>14|.|.|TRBJ1-3|TRBV5-8
TGTGCCAGCAGCTTGGTTGGGATCGGAAACACCATATATTTT
CASSLVGIGNTIYF
>16|.|.|TRBJ2-1|TRBV7-2
TGTGCCAGCAGCTTAGGTCCGAGGGGCTCCTACAATGAGCAGTTCTTC
CASSLGPRGSYNEQFF
>14|once|.|TRBJ2-3|TRBV5-6
TGTGCCAGCAGCTTTCGCAGGGGAGCAGATACGCAGTATTTT
CASSFRRGADTQYF
>18|.|.|TRBJ2-6|TRBV11-2
TGTGCCAGCAGCTTATATTACGGCAGGGCCCCTGGGGCCAACGTCCTGACTTTC
CASSLYYGRAPGANVLTF
>13|.|TRBD1|TRBJ2-7|TRBV30
TGTGCCTACCGGGACAGGGGCTCCTACGAGCAGTACTTC
CAYRDRGSYEQYF
>15|.|.|TRBJ1-2|TRBV3-1/TRBV3-2
TGTGCCAGCAGCCCTTGGGTGGGCAGGGGTCATGGCTACACCTTC
CASSPWVGRGHGYTF
>18|few|.|TRBJ1-2|TRBV4-1
TGCGCCAGCAGCCAAGTAAGGGACACTCTCCACCCACAGGGTGGCTACACCTTC
CASSQVRDTLHPQGGYTF
>14|.|.|TRBJ1-2|TRBV28
TGTGCCAGCACGCATGGAGTGGGTTCCTATGGCTACACCTTC
CASTHGVGSYGYTF
>16|.|.|TRBJ2-2|TRBV9
TGTGCCAGCACCTCTACCGGGGGGCCGAACACCGGGGAGCTGTTTTTT
CASTSTGGPNTGELFF